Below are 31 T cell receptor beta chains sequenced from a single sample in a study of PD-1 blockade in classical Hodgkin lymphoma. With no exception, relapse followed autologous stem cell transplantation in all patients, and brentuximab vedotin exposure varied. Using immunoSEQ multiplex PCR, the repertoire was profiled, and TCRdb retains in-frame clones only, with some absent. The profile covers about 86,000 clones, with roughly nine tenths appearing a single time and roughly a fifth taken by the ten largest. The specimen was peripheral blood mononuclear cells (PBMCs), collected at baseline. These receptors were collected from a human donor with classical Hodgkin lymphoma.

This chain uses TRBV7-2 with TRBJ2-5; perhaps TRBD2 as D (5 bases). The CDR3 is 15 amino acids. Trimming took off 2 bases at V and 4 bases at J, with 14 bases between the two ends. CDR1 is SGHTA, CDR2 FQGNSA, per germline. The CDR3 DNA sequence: TGTGCCAGCAGCTTAACCCTAGCAGTCCCAGAGACCCAGTACTTC. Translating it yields CASSLTLAVPETQYF. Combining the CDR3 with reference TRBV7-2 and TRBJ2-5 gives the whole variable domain GAGVSQSPSNKVTEKGKDVELRCDPISGHTALYWYRQSLGQGLEFLIYFQGNSAPDKSGLPSDRFSAERTGGSVSTLTIQRTQQEDSAVYLCASSLTLAVPETQYFGPGTRLLVL.

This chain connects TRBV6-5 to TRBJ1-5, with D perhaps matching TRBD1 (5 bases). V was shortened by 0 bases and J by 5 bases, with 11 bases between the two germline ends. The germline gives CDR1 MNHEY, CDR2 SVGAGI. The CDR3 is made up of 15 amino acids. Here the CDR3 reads CASSYSRGHDQPQHF. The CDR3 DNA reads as TGTGCCAGCAGTTACTCCCGAGGACACGATCAGCCCCAGCATTTT.

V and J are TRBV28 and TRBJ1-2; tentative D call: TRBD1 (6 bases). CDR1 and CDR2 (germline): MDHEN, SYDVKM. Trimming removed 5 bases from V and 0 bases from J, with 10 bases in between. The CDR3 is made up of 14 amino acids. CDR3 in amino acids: CASSLGQTNYGYTF. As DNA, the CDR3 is TGTGCCAGCAGTCTCGGACAGACTAACTATGGCTACACCTTC.

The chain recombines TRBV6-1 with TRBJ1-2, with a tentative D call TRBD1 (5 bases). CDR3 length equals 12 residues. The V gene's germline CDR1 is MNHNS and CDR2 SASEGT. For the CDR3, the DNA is TGTGCTTCATGGGCCGTAAGGGGTGGCTACACCTTC. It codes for CASWAVRGGYTF.

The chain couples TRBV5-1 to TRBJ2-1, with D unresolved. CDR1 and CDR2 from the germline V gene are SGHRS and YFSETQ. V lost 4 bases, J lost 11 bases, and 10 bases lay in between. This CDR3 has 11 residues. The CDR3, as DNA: TGCGCCAGCAGCCAGGAAGGTAAGCAGTTCTTC. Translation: CASSQEGKQFF.

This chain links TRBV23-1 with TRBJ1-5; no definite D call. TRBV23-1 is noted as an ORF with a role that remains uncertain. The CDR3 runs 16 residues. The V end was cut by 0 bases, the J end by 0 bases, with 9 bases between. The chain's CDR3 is CASSQSSEYSNQPQHF. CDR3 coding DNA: TGCGCCAGCAGTCAATCGTCAGAGTATAGCAATCAGCCCCAGCATTTT.

The CDR3 DNA is TGTGCCACCACTTTTGGAGTTAGACTTGGGGGCGAGCAGTACTTC. Translation gives CATTFGVRLGGEQYF. V and J are TRBV28 and TRBJ2-7; D may correspond to TRBD1 or TRBD2 (5 bases each). Germline CDR1 reads MDHEN; CDR2 reads SYDVKM. The CDR3 sequence is 15 residues long. V gave up 10 bases and J gave up 6 bases, with 25 bases separating them.

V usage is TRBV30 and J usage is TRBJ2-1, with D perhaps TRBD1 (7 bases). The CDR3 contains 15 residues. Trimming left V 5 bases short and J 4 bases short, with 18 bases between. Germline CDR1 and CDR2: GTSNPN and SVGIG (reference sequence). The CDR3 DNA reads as TGTGCCTGGCGTACGGAGGGGGCAGCATACAATGAGCAGTTCTTC. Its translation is CAWRTEGAAYNEQFF.

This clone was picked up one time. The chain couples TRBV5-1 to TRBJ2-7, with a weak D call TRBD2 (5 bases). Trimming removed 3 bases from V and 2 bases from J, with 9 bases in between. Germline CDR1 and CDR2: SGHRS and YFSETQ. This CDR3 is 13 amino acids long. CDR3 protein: CASSYGDTYEQYF. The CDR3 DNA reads TGCGCCAGCAGCTACGGGGATACCTACGAGCAGTACTTC.

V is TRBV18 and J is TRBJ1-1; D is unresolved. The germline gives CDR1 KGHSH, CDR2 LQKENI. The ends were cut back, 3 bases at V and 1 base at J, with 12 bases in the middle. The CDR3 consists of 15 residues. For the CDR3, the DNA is TGTGCCAGCTCACCCATGGGGAGAGAGAACACTGAAGCTTTCTTT. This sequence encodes CASSPMGRENTEAFF.

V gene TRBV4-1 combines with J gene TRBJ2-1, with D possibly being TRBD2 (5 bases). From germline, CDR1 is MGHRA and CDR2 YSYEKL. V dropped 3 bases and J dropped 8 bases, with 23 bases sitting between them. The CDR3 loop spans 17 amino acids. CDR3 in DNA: TGCGCCAGCAGCCACCCCGGCAGAGGGCTTCTTGGGGATGAGCAGTTCTTC. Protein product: CASSHPGRGLLGDEQFF.

CDR3 nucleotide sequence: TGTGCCACCAGCGGCGTTCATGCGGGGATCCGCTCCTACAATGAGCAGTTCTTC. As protein: CATSGVHAGIRSYNEQFF. This chain links TRBV15 with TRBJ2-1; a weak D match, TRBD2 (6 bases). Per the germline V gene, CDR1 is LNHNV and CDR2 is YYDKDF (reference sequence). Trimming removed 5 bases from V and 0 bases from J, with 20 bases in between. This CDR3 has 18 residues. The full variable domain, its missing parts supplied by reference TRBV15 and TRBJ2-1, is DAMVIQNPRYQVTQFGKPVTLSCSQTLNHNVMYWYQQKSSQAPKLLFHYYDKDFNNEADTPDNFQSRRPNTSFCFLDIRSPGLGDTAMYLCATSGVHAGIRSYNEQFFGPGTRLTVL.

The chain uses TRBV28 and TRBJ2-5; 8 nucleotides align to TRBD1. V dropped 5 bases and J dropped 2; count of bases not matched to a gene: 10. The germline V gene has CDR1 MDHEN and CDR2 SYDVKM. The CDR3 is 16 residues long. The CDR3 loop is CASSPRTGQVQETQYF. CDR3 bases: TGTGCCAGCAGTCCTAGGACAGGGCAGGTTCAAGAGACCCAGTACTTC.

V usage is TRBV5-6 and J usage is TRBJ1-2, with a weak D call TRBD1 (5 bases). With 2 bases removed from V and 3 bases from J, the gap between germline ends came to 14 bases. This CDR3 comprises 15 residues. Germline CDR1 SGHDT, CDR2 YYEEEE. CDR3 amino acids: CASSFLSRADYGYTF. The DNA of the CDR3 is TGTGCCAGCAGCTTCCTTTCCAGGGCTGACTATGGCTACACCTTC.

The CDR3 protein is CASSSTRVNTEAFF. The DNA of the CDR3 is TGTGCCAGCAGCTCGACCAGGGTGAACACTGAAGCTTTCTTT. The chain links TRBV11-2 to TRBJ1-1, with TRBD1 as a possible D gene (5 bases). There are 14 residues in the CDR3. The V gene lost 4 bases and the J gene lost 0 bases, with 9 bases spanning the gap. Germline values: CDR1 SGHAT, CDR2 FQNNGV.

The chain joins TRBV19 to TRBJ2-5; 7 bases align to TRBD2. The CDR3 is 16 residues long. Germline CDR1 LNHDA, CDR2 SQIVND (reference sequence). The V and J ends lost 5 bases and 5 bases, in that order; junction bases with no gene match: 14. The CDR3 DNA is TGTGCCAGTAGTCCTGGACTAGTGCCGCTAATGGAGACCCAGTACTTC. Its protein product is CASSPGLVPLMETQYF. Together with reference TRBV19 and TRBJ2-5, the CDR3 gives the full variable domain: DGGITQSPKYLFRKEGQNVTLSCEQNLNHDAMYWYRQDPGQGLRLIYYSQIVNDFQKGDIAEGYSVSREKKESFPLTVTSAQKNPTAFYLCASSPGLVPLMETQYFGPGTRLLVL.

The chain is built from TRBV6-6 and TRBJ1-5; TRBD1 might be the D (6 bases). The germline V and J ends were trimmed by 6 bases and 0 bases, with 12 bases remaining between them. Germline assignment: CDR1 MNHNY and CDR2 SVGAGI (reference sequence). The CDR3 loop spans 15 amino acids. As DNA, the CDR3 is TGTGCCAGCAGCCTAGGACAGTATAGCAATCAGCCCCAGCATTTT. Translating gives CASSLGQYSNQPQHF.

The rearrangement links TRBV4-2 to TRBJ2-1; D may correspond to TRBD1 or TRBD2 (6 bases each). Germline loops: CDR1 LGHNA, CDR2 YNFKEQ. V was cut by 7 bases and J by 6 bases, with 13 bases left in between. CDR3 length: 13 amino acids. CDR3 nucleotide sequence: TGTGCCAGCACCAAAGGAGGGGGCAATGAGCAGTTCTTC. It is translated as CASTKGGGNEQFF.

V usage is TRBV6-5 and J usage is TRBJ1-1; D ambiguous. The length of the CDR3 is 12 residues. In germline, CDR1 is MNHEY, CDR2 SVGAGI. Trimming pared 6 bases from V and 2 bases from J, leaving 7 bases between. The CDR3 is CASSQPNTEAFF. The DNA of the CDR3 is TGTGCCAGCAGCCAACCTAACACTGAAGCTTTCTTT.

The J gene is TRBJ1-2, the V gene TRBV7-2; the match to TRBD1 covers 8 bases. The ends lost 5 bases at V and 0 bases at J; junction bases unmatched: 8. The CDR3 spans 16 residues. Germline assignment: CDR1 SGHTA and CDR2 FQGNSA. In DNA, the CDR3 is TGTGCCAGCAGCCACCGGACAGGGAAGGCTAACTATGGCTACACCTTC. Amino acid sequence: CASSHRTGKANYGYTF.

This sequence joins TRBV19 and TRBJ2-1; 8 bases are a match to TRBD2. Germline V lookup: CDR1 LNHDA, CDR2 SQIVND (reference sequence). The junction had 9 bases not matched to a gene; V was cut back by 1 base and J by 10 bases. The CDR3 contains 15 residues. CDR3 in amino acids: CASSIGGLVFSEQFF. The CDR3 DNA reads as TGTGCCAGTAGTATAGGGGGACTAGTTTTCAGCGAGCAGTTCTTC.

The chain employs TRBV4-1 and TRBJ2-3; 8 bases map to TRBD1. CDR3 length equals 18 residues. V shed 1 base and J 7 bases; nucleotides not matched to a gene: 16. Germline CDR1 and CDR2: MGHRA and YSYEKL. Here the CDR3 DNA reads TGCGCCAGCAGCCAAGGCAGGGGGCGAGGACCACCAGAAAATACGCAGTATTTT. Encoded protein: CASSQGRGRGPPENTQYF.

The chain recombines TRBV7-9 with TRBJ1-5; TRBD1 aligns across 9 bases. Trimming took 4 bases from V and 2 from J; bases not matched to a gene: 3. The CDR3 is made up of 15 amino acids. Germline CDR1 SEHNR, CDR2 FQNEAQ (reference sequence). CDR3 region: CASSSGQGGNQPQHF. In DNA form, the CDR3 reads TGTGCCAGCAGCTCGGGACAGGGTGGCAATCAGCCCCAGCATTTT.

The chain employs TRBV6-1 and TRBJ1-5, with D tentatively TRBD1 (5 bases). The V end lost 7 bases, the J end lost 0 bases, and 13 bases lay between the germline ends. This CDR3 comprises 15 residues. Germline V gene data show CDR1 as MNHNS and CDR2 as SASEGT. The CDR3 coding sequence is TGTGCCAGCACAATACAGGTTTATAGCAATCAGCCCCAGCATTTT. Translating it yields CASTIQVYSNQPQHF.

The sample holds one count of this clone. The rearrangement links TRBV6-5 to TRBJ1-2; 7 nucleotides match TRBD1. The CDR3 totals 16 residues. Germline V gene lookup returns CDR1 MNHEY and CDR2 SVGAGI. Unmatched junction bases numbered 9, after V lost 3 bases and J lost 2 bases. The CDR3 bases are TGTGCCAGCAGTTATAGTGCCGGGACAGTCAACTATGGCTACACCTTC. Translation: CASSYSAGTVNYGYTF.

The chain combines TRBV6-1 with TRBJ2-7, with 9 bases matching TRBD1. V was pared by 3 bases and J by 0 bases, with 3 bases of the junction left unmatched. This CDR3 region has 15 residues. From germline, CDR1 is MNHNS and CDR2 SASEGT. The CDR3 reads CASSDPGQGSYEQYF. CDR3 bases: TGTGCCAGCAGTGATCCGGGACAGGGCTCCTACGAGCAGTACTTC.

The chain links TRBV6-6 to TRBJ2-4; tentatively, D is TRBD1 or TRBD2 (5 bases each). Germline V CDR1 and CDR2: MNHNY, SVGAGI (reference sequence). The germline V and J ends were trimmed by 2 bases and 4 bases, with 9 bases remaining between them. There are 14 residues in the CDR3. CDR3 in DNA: TGTGCCAGCAGTTACGGGGGTCAGAAAAACATTCAGTACTTC. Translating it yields CASSYGGQKNIQYF.

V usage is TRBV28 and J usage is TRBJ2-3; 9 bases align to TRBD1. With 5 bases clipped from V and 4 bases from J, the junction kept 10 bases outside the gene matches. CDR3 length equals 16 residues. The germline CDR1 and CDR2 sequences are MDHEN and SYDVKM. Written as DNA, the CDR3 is TGTGCCAGCAGTACCGACCGGGACAGGGTCTCAGATACGCAGTATTTT. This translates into CASSTDRDRVSDTQYF.

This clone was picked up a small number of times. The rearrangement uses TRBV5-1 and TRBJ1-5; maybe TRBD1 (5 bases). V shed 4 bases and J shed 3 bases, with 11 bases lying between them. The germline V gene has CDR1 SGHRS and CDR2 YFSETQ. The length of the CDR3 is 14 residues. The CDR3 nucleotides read TGCGCCAGCAGCCAAGACAGCCTCAATCAGCCCCAGCATTTT. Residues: CASSQDSLNQPQHF.

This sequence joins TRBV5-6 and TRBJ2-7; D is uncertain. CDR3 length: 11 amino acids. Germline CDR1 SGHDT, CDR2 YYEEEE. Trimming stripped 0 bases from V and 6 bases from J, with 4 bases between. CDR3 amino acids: CASSLAAEQYF. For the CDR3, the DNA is TGTGCCAGCAGCTTGGCTGCCGAGCAGTACTTC.

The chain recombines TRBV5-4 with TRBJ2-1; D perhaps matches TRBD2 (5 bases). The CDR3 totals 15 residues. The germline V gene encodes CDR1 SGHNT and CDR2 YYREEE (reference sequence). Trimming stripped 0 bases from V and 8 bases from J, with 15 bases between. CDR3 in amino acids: CASSLGLTPGDEQFF. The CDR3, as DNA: TGTGCCAGCAGCTTGGGCCTAACCCCCGGGGATGAGCAGTTCTTC.